A single sample gave rise to the 21 T cell receptor beta chains below, sequenced in a study of early T cells in non-severe SARS-CoV-2 infection. TCRdb passed the 5' RACE reads through MiXCR, listing each CDR3 protein once. The data contain nearly 70,000 distinct CDR3 sequences, approximately 4.6% of them seen just once; the ten biggest clones take up more than 3%. The sequencing used whole blood, collected at baseline. The source of these receptors is an adult who was a healthcare worker with PCR-confirmed SARS-CoV-2 infection or an uninfected control (not recorded which). The donor label of this sample is uncertain.

The chain links TRBV7-2 to TRBJ2-7; 8 nucleotides line up with TRBD2. The CDR3 is made up of 16 amino acids. CDR1 and CDR2 from the germline V gene are SGHTA and FQGNSA. With 5 bases clipped from V and 2 bases from J, the junction kept 11 bases outside the gene matches. Here the CDR3 DNA reads TGTGCCAGCAGCCGTCAGGCAGCGGGGGCCCCCTACGAGCAGTACTTC. It encodes CASSRQAAGAPYEQYF.

Many counts were recorded for this clonotype. The V gene is TRBV25-1, the J gene TRBJ1-1; no reliable D call. V was cut by 6 bases and J by 1 base, with 6 bases left in between. The CDR3 runs to 12 residues. CDR1 is MGHDK and CDR2 is SYGVNS in the germline V gene. The CDR3 DNA sequence: TGTGCCAGCAGGGCGTCGAACACTGAAGCTTTCTTT. Residues: CASRASNTEAFF.

This clonotype was found many times. This chain links TRBV20-1 with TRBJ1-6, with D possibly being TRBD1 (5 bases). Per germline, CDR1 DFQATT and CDR2 SNEGSKA (reference sequence). Trimming removed 6 bases from V and 10 bases from J, with 19 bases in between. The CDR3 is 14 amino acids. The CDR3 reads CSAPERGPSSPLHF. Here the CDR3 DNA reads TGCAGTGCCCCCGAGAGGGGACCTTCCTCACCCCTCCACTTT.

This clonotype was found a few times. The CDR3 loop reads CASSFVGRGFGYTF. Here the CDR3 DNA reads TGTGCCAGCAGTTTCGTCGGCAGGGGATTTGGCTACACCTTC. The gene calls are TRBV12-3 or TRBV12-4 and TRBJ1-2, with a weak D call TRBD1 (6 bases). Trimming pared 3 bases from V and 7 bases from J, leaving 15 bases between. This CDR3 region has 14 residues.

This chain uses TRBV28 with TRBJ2-3, with D perhaps TRBD1 or TRBD2 (5 bases each). This CDR3 comprises 16 residues. Trimming cost V 5 bases and J 5 bases, with 20 bases left between them. Germline CDR1 reads MDHEN; CDR2 reads SYDVKM. The CDR3 here is CASSPIRAGSGDTQYF. DNA for the CDR3: TGTGCCAGCAGTCCAATCCGAGCAGGGAGTGGAGATACGCAGTATTTT.

This clonotype appeared many times. This chain joins TRBV14 and TRBJ2-7, with 11 positions matching TRBD1. After removal of 4 bases from V and 6 bases from J, the junction contained 5 bases not matched to a gene. The germline V gene has CDR1 SGHDN and CDR2 FVKESK. This CDR3 region has 14 residues. CDR3 in DNA: TGTGCCAGCAGCCGGAGGACAGGGGGCCTCGAGCAGTACTTC. Translating it yields CASSRRTGGLEQYF.

This clonotype was seen more than once but under ten times. This chain connects TRBV20-1 to TRBJ1-1; 10 nucleotides align to TRBD1. The junction had 2 bases not matched to a gene; V was cut back by 1 base and J by 3 bases. The CDR3 has 14 amino acids. Germline-derived CDR1 and CDR2 are DFQATT and SNEGSKA (reference sequence). The DNA for the CDR3 is TGCAGTGCTAGAGGGGACAGGGGAGACACTGAAGCTTTCTTT. As protein: CSARGDRGDTEAFF.

The V gene is TRBV7-2, the J gene TRBJ1-3; D not resolved. CDR3 length equals 15 residues. CDR1 and CDR2 from the germline V gene are SGHTA and FQGNSA. V was cut by 6 bases and J by 0 bases, with 12 bases left in between. This CDR3 is CASSTLGSSGNTIYF. CDR3 DNA sequence: TGTGCCAGCAGTACCCTGGGGAGCTCTGGAAACACCATATATTTT.

This clonotype was seen ten or more times. This chain joins TRBV4-3 and TRBJ1-2; D remains unclear. The CDR3 is 14 residues long. The V gene's germline CDR1 is LGHNA and CDR2 YSLEER. The ends were cut back, 1 base at V and 4 bases at J, with 10 bases in the middle. The CDR3 is CASSQVGEGYGYTF. CDR3 DNA: TGCGCCAGCAGCCAAGTAGGAGAGGGCTATGGCTACACCTTC.

The V call is TRBV6-2 or TRBV6-3, the J call TRBJ2-5, with 7 nucleotides matching TRBD2. This CDR3 comprises 13 residues. V lost 5 bases and J lost 9; bases outside the gene matches: 9. Looked up from germline, CDR1 is MNHEY and CDR2 is SVGEGT. CDR3 in amino acids: CASSLGTTGPQYF. The CDR3 bases are TGTGCCAGCAGTCTCGGGACTACCGGGCCCCAGTACTTC.

This clonotype was found many times. This chain links TRBV20-1 with TRBJ2-7; 7 nucleotides line up with TRBD2. V shed 4 bases, J shed 0 bases, and the junction held 6 bases outside the gene matches. Germline V CDR1 and CDR2: DFQATT, SNEGSKA (reference sequence). CDR3 size: 14 residues. CDR3 in amino acids: CSAKRGESSYEQYF. DNA for the CDR3: TGCAGTGCTAAACGGGGGGAAAGCTCCTACGAGCAGTACTTC.

This clonotype was picked up a small number of times. V and J are TRBV7-8 and TRBJ2-5; D is possibly TRBD1 (6 bases). Germline lookup yields CDR1 SGHVS and CDR2 FQNEAQ. The CDR3 covers 11 residues. V was shortened by 8 bases and J by 4 bases, with 8 bases between the two germline ends. CDR3 sequence reads: CASQGPETQYF. The CDR3 DNA sequence: TGTGCCAGCCAGGGGCCAGAGACCCAGTACTTC.

Ten or more counts support this clonotype. The chain links TRBV4-3 to TRBJ1-1; D is ambiguous. Trimming stripped 0 bases from V and 9 bases from J, with 11 bases between. The V gene's germline CDR1 is LGHNA and CDR2 YSLEER. The CDR3 contains 13 residues. CDR3 sequence reads: CASSQDSQAKAFF. CDR3 sequence (DNA): TGCGCCAGCAGCCAAGATTCCCAGGCTAAAGCTTTCTTT.

This clonotype was counted only a few times. V usage is TRBV14 and J usage is TRBJ2-5, with D hard to call. V shed 5 bases and J shed 2 bases, with 15 bases lying between them. Germline V lookup: CDR1 SGHDN, CDR2 FVKESK. The CDR3 is made up of 15 amino acids. CDR3 coding DNA: TGTGCCAGCAGCGTTAGCCTAGGGCGGCAAGAGACCCAGTACTTC. It translates to CASSVSLGRQETQYF.

This clonotype showed up many times. V usage is TRBV7-8 and J usage is TRBJ2-3; TRBD2 matches 7 bases. The CDR3 contains 16 residues. Trimming at V came to 3 bases and at J to 2 bases, leaving 8 bases not matched to a gene. Germline assignment: CDR1 SGHVS and CDR2 FQNEAQ. Here the CDR3 DNA reads TGTGCCAGCAGCTTGTCACGGGGGACTATCACAGATACGCAGTATTTT. Translating gives CASSLSRGTITDTQYF.

The J gene is TRBJ1-1, the V gene TRBV27, with TRBD1 as a possible D gene (5 bases). The V end was cut by 2 bases, the J end by 1 base, with 11 bases between. The CDR3 sequence is 15 residues long. Germline V gives CDR1 MNHEY, CDR2 SMNVEV (reference sequence). CDR3 region: CASSLSKGANTEAFF. For the CDR3, the DNA is TGTGCCAGCAGTTTAAGTAAAGGGGCGAACACTGAAGCTTTCTTT.

J is TRBJ2-7 and V is TRBV10-3; D unresolved. Germline CDR1 ENHRY, CDR2 SYGVKD. There are 13 residues in the CDR3. Trimming pared 0 bases from V and 6 bases from J, leaving 9 bases between. The CDR3 sequence is CAISESRVSEQYF. The CDR3 DNA reads as TGTGCCATCAGTGAGTCGCGAGTGAGCGAGCAGTACTTC.

The chain carries TRBV12-3 or TRBV12-4 and TRBJ2-5; no clear D. The ends were cut back, 1 base at V and 4 bases at J, with 7 bases in the middle. The CDR3 length is 13 residues. Here the CDR3 reads CASSLGSRETQYF. DNA of the CDR3: TGTGCCAGCAGTTTAGGCTCCCGAGAGACCCAGTACTTC.

The V call is TRBV5-6, the J call TRBJ2-5; D remains unclear. The V and J ends lost 2 bases and 5 bases respectively, with 16 bases between them. The CDR3 is 15 amino acids. The germline CDR1 and CDR2 sequences are SGHDT and YYEEEE. The CDR3 spells CASSFASSGWETQYF. The CDR3, as DNA: TGTGCCAGCAGCTTCGCTAGTTCAGGCTGGGAGACCCAGTACTTC.

The sample holds a few counts of this clonotype. The genes are TRBV10-3 and TRBJ2-3, with 11 bases identical to TRBD2. Trimming cost V 4 bases and J 2 bases; bases outside gene matches: 8. Germline V gives CDR1 ENHRY, CDR2 SYGVKD. The CDR3 spans 17 residues. The CDR3 reads CAISGGTSGALTDTQYF. DNA for the CDR3: TGTGCCATCAGTGGGGGGACTAGCGGCGCCCTCACAGATACGCAGTATTTT.

In its sample, this clonotype was seen a few times. The chain recombines TRBV12-3 or TRBV12-4 with TRBJ1-2, with D possibly matching TRBD1 (6 bases). The CDR3 loop spans 14 amino acids. Deletions cut 2 bases from V and 2 bases from J, with 9 bases between. CDR3 bases: TGTGCCAGCAGTTTATCAGGGGCGAACTATGGCTACACCTTC. Its protein is CASSLSGANYGYTF.